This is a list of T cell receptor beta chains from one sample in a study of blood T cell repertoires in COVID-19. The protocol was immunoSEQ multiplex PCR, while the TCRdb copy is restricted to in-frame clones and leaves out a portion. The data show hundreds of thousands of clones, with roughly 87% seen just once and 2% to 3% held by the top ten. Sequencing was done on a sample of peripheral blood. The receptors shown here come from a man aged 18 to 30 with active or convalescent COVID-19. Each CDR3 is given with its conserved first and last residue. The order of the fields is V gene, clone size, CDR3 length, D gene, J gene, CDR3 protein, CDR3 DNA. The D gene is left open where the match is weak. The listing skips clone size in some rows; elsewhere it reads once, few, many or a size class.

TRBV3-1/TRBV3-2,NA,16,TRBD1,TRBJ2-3,CASSQDGGQGTDTQYF,TGTGCCAGCAGCCAAGACGGAGGACAGGGCACAGATACGCAGTATTTT
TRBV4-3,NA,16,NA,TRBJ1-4,CASSQDRRQDGEKLFF,TGCGCCAGCAGCCAAGATCGGAGGCAGGACGGCGAAAAACTGTTTTTT
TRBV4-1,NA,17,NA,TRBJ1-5,CASSQRGLPATVQPQHF,TGCGCCAGCAGCCAGCGAGGACTCCCGGCGACCGTCCAGCCCCAGCATTTT
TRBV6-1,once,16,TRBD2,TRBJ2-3,CASSGPSGLATDTQYF,TGTGCCAGCAGTGGCCCTAGCGGCCTAGCCACAGATACGCAGTATTTT
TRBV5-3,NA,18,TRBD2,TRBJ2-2,CARRMGLAGEGGTGELFF,TGTGCCAGGAGAATGGGACTAGCGGGAGAAGGAGGCACCGGGGAGCTGTTTTTT
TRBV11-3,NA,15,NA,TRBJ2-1,CASSPGTDQGGEQFF,TGTGCCAGCAGCCCCGGGACCGACCAAGGGGGAGAGCAGTTCTTC
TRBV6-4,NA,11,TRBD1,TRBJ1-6,CASRPQGAQSF,TGTGCCAGCAGACCTCAGGGGGCCCAGTCCTTT
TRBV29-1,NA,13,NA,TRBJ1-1,CSVVGDTFTEAFF,TGCAGCGTTGTGGGGGACACATTCACTGAAGCTTTCTTT
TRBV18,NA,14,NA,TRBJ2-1,CASSPRAGYNEQFF,TGTGCCAGCTCACCACGGGCAGGCTACAATGAGCAGTTCTTC
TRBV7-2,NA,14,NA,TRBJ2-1,CASSSGFSYNEQFF,TGTGCCAGCAGCTCGGGATTCTCCTACAATGAGCAGTTCTTC
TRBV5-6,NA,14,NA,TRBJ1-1,CASSLSLMNTEAFF,TGTGCCAGCAGCTTGTCGCTAATGAACACTGAAGCTTTCTTT
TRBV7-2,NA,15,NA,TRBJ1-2,CASSLARVGSLGYTF,TGTGCCAGCAGCTTAGCGAGGGTGGGGTCGCTCGGCTACACCTTC
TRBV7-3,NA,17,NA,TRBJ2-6,CASSLIKGTTGANVLTF,TGTGCCAGCAGCCTAATTAAGGGGACAACTGGGGCCAACGTCCTGACTTTC
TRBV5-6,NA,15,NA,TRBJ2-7,CASSLHPDTAYEQYF,TGTGCCAGCAGCTTGCACCCGGACACCGCCTACGAGCAGTACTTC
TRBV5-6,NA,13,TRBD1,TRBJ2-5,CASSRDRGETQYF,TGTGCCAGCAGCCGGGACAGGGGAGAGACCCAGTACTTC
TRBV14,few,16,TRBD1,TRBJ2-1,CASSPFRTGRLNEQFF,TGTGCCAGCAGCCCGTTCCGGACAGGGAGGTTAAATGAGCAGTTCTTC
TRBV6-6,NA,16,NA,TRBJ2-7,CASSYTEWYSSYEQYF,TGTGCCAGCAGTTACACCGAGTGGTACAGCTCCTACGAGCAGTACTTC
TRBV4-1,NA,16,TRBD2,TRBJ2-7,CASSQGPTSESYEQYF,TGCGCCAGCAGCCAAGGCCCGACTAGCGAGTCCTACGAGCAGTACTTC
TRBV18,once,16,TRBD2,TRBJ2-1,CASSPGTSGRRNEQFF,TGTGCCAGCTCACCGGGGACTAGCGGGAGAAGGAATGAGCAGTTCTTC
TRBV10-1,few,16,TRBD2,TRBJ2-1,CATSTSDRSSYNEQFF,TGCGCCACTTCGACTAGCGACCGGAGCTCCTACAATGAGCAGTTCTTC
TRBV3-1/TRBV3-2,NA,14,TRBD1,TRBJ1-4,CASSLQGAGEKLFF,TGTGCCAGCAGCCTTCAGGGGGCGGGTGAAAAACTGTTTTTT
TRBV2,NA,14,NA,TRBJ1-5,CASSELGGDQPQHF,TGTGCCAGCAGTGAACTTGGGGGGGATCAGCCCCAGCATTTT
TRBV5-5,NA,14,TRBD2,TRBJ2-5,CASSRLAGVETQYF,TGTGCCAGCAGCCGACTAGCGGGGGTTGAGACCCAGTACTTC
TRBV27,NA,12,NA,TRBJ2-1,CASRNKRYEQFF,TGTGCCAGCAGAAACAAGCGATATGAGCAGTTCTTC